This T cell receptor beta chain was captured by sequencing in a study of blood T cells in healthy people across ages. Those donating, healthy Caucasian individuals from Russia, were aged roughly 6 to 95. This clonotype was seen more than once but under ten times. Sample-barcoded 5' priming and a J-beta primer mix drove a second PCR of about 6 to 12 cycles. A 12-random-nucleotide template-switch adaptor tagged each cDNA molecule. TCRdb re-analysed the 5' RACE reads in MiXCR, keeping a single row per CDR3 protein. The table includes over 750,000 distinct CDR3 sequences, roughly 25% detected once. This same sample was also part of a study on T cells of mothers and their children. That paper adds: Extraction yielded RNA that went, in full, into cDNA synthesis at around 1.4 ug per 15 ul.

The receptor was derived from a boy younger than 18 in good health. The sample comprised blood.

This CDR3 reads CASSRRGHTGELFF. The CDR3 coding sequence is TGTGCCAGCAGCCGGAGGGGGCACACCGGGGAGCTGTTTTTT. The genes are TRBV3-1 and TRBJ2-2; the D gene is possibly TRBD1 (7 bases). Between the trimmed V and J ends, which lost 4 bases and 3 bases, there was a span of 9 bases. This CDR3 region has 14 residues. Looked up from germline, CDR1 is LGHDT and CDR2 is YNNKEL (reference sequence).